One and the same sample provided the 3 T cell receptor beta chains below, sequenced in a study of CD8 T cells in ankylosing spondylitis. Findings of the study overall: Ankylosing spondylitis blood appeared to carry a characteristic TCR beta motif of roughly 8 highly homologous variants.

TCRdb itself ran the 5' RACE reads through MiXCR, one entry per CDR3 protein. The top ten hold 0.45% to 0.6% of the sample, which has about 800,000 distinct CDR3 sequences, about 11% seen once. No antigen has been assigned to these receptors. The sample comprised blood, either unsorted or a sorted T cell fraction (not recorded which). Source of these receptors: a male donor with ankylosing spondylitis.

This clonotype has at least ten counts. The chain recombines TRBV20-1 with TRBJ2-7; 10 nucleotides line up with TRBD1. The J segment lost 5 bases and the V segment lost 6 bases, leaving 4 bases of the junction unmatched. Germline CDR1 DFQATT, CDR2 SNEGSKA (reference sequence). The CDR3 extends over 12 amino acids. The CDR3 loop is CSAGTGVDEQYF. Here the CDR3 DNA reads TGCAGTGCCGGGACAGGGGTCGACGAGCAGTACTTC.

The chain combines TRBV20-1 with TRBJ2-4; D might be TRBD1 (6 bases). The V and J ends lost 7 bases and 7 bases respectively, with 20 bases between them. The CDR3 contains 14 residues. Per germline, CDR1 DFQATT and CDR2 SNEGSKA (reference sequence). CDR3 in amino acids: CSVEGPQGTNIQYF. In nucleotides, the CDR3 is TGCAGTGTAGAGGGCCCTCAGGGGACGAACATTCAGTACTTC.

The chain recombines TRBV20-1 with TRBJ2-5; no clear D. This CDR3 comprises 12 residues. The V and J ends lost 6 bases and 4 bases respectively, with 12 bases between them. CDR1 is DFQATT, CDR2 SNEGSKA, per germline (reference sequence). The CDR3 region is CSAPRRGETQYF. Here the CDR3 DNA reads TGCAGTGCCCCTCGGCGAGGAGAGACCCAGTACTTC.